These T cell receptor beta chains were read from a single sample in a study of T cells in Graves' hyperthyroidism and ophthalmopathy. Each CDR3 protein gets one entry after TCRdb re-called the multiplex PCR reads with MiXCR. The sample includes roughly 380,000 distinct CDR3 sequences, over 11% seen only once; the top ten take more than 9.5%. The material sequenced was blood. The origin of the receptors is an older woman with Graves' hyperthyroidism. Both conserved end residues are part of each CDR3. Each record gives: clone size, J gene, D gene, V gene, CDR3 protein, CDR3 DNA. D genes are given only for firm matches. Only some rows state a clone size, as once, few, many or a class for expanded clones.

>many|TRBJ2-1|TRBD1|TRBV3-1
CASSQEQGWEQFF
TGTGCCAGCAGCCAAGAACAGGGGTGGGAGCAGTTCTTC
>.|TRBJ1-1|.|TRBV30
CAWSVLGGERAFF
TGTGCCTGGAGTGTACTTGGGGGGGAACGAGCTTTCTTT
>.|TRBJ1-2|TRBD1|TRBV7-9
CASSPTGITGGYTF
TGTGCCAGCAGCCCGACAGGGATTACTGGTGGCTACACCTTC
>.|TRBJ1-1|.|TRBV6-1
CASRGPERNTEAFF
TGTGCCAGCAGGGGGCCAGAGCGGAACACTGAAGCTTTCTTT
>.|TRBJ1-1|.|TRBV24-1
CATSGGGGTEAFF
TGTGCCACCAGTGGGGGGGGAGGGACTGAAGCTTTCTTT
>many|TRBJ1-2|TRBD1|TRBV28
CASSPGQAYQVSTF
TGTGCCAGCAGCCCGGGACAGGCGTACCAAGTTAGCACCTTC
>many|TRBJ2-4|TRBD2|TRBV20-1
CSASPLLAGDENIQYF
TGCAGTGCTAGTCCCTTACTAGCGGGAGACGAAAACATTCAGTACTTC
>.|TRBJ1-4|.|TRBV5-1
CASSSNGAYGEKLFF
TGCGCCAGCAGCTCTAATGGGGCCTACGGAGAAAAACTGTTTTTT
>many|TRBJ1-5|.|TRBV28
CASLEGSSNQPQHF
TGTGCCAGTTTAGAGGGGAGTAGCAATCAGCCCCAGCATTTT
>.|TRBJ2-5|.|TRBV4-1
CASSQAQADQETQYF
TGCGCCAGCAGCCAAGCTCAAGCGGACCAAGAGACCCAGTACTTC
>few|TRBJ2-1|.|TRBV20-1
CSGIGGGNYNEQFF
TGCAGTGGGATCGGGGGCGGAAACTACAATGAGCAGTTCTTC
>many|TRBJ1-5|TRBD1|TRBV3-1
CASSQGQGTHQPQHF
TGTGCCAGCAGCCAGGGACAGGGGACACATCAGCCCCAGCATTTT
>few|TRBJ2-5|.|TRBV6-1
CASQRDLRETQYF
TGTGCCAGCCAGAGGGATTTGAGGGAGACCCAGTACTTC
>few|TRBJ1-5|.|TRBV30
CAWNVQYNQPQHF
TGTGCCTGGAATGTACAGTACAATCAGCCCCAGCATTTT
>many|TRBJ1-4|.|TRBV6-2/TRBV6-3
CASSYSGGPFAKLFF
TGTGCCAGCAGTTACTCGGGCGGACCTTTCGCAAAACTGTTTTTT
>many|TRBJ2-1|.|TRBV19
CASSTPPWGASRSYNEQFF
TGTGCCAGTAGTACACCACCATGGGGGGCTAGTCGTTCCTACAATGAGCAGTTCTTC
>many|TRBJ2-7|.|TRBV11-2
CASTLHRSSYEQYF
TGTGCCAGCACCTTACATCGGAGTTCCTACGAGCAGTACTTC
>many|TRBJ2-1|TRBD2|TRBV7-9
CASSTRTSGRNNEQFF
TGTGCCAGCAGCACCAGGACTAGCGGGAGAAACAATGAGCAGTTCTTC
>.|TRBJ1-3|.|TRBV29-1
CSVEWRGAGNTIYF
TGCAGCGTTGAGTGGAGAGGGGCTGGAAACACCATATATTTT
>.|TRBJ2-4|.|TRBV10-1
CASSDSLAKNIQYF
TGCGCCAGCTCGGACAGCCTAGCCAAAAACATTCAGTACTTC
>few|TRBJ2-3|.|TRBV6-5
CASSYEAGHTDTQYF
TGTGCCAGCAGTTACGAGGCAGGGCACACAGATACGCAGTATTTT
>many|TRBJ2-5|TRBD2|TRBV2
CASSPLRAGGPETQYF
TGTGCCAGCAGTCCCCTGAGAGCGGGAGGGCCAGAGACCCAGTACTTC
>few|TRBJ2-2|TRBD2|TRBV7-3
CASSALRLAGGERHTGELFF
TGTGCCAGCAGCGCCCTGAGACTAGCGGGAGGAGAGAGGCACACCGGGGAGCTGTTTTTT
>many|TRBJ2-1|.|TRBV11-3
CASSLGESWEQFF
TGTGCCAGCAGCTTAGGAGAGAGCTGGGAGCAGTTCTTC
>.|TRBJ2-5|TRBD1|TRBV2
CASSERQGEETQYF
TGTGCCAGCAGTGAAAGACAGGGAGAAGAGACCCAGTACTTC
>few|TRBJ2-1|TRBD2|TRBV5-1
CASGKTSGANEQFF
TGCGCCAGCGGCAAAACTAGCGGGGCCAATGAGCAGTTCTTC
>.|TRBJ2-3|TRBD1|TRBV19
CATSGTGITDTQYF
TGTGCCACCTCCGGGACAGGGATCACAGATACGCAGTATTTT
>many|TRBJ2-1|.|TRBV20-1
CSASGGTEQFF
TGCAGTGCTAGTGGGGGGACTGAGCAGTTCTTC
>few|TRBJ2-1|TRBD1|TRBV19
CASCGSRGSSYNEQFF
TGTGCCAGTTGTGGGTCCAGGGGGAGCTCCTACAATGAGCAGTTCTTC
>.|TRBJ2-7|.|TRBV6-4
CASSGIARSDEQYF
TGTGCCAGCAGTGGGATCGCCAGGTCGGACGAGCAGTACTTC